These 32 T cell receptor beta chains were all obtained from the same sample, sequenced in a study of cytomegalovirus exposure and HLA in healthy donors. Primers included in the PCR were 60 Vbeta and 13 Jbeta primers. Sequencing used immunoSEQ multiplex PCR; TCRdb keeps in-frame clones, though not all of them. The sample shows fewer than 130,000 clones, 76% of them seen only once. Input material: PBMCs. These receptor sequences come from a man aged 30 to 39 in good health and CMV-seropositive.

The rearrangement uses TRBV29-1 and TRBJ2-1; 8 bases align to TRBD2. The CDR3 is 15 amino acids. The J segment lost 4 bases and the V segment lost 4 bases, leaving 9 bases of the junction unmatched. The germline gives CDR1 SQVTM, CDR2 ANQGSEA. The CDR3: CSVGMPGGGYNEQFF. Written as DNA, the CDR3 is TGCAGCGTTGGCATGCCGGGGGGGGGTTACAATGAGCAGTTCTTC.

V gene TRBV5-1 combines with J gene TRBJ1-1; D gene uncertain. The V and J ends lost 3 bases and 3 bases respectively, with 3 bases between them. The CDR3 totals 11 residues. Germline assignment: CDR1 SGHRS and CDR2 YFSETQ. CDR3 in DNA: TGCGCCAGCAGCTCGGACACTGAAGCTTTCTTT. Residues: CASSSDTEAFF.

The rearrangement uses TRBV4-3 and TRBJ2-2; TRBD2 matches at 10 bases. CDR1 is LGHNA, CDR2 YSLEER, per germline. The trim removed 2 bases at V and 7 bases at J, leaving 1 base unmatched. The CDR3 totals 14 residues. The CDR3: CASSQTSGVGELFF. The CDR3 bases are TGCGCCAGCAGCCAAACTAGCGGGGTCGGGGAGCTGTTTTTT.

This chain connects TRBV15 to TRBJ1-4; maybe TRBD1 (5 bases). V lost 5 bases to trimming and J lost 8 bases, with 21 bases between them. CDR3 length: 16 residues. Germline CDR1 and CDR2: LNHNV and YYDKDF (reference sequence). The CDR3 nucleotides are TGTGCCACCAGCGACGCCCAGGCAGGGCGGGAAGAAAAACTGTTTTTT. It encodes CATSDAQAGREEKLFF.

The chain recombines TRBV5-6 with TRBJ2-7; tentative D call: TRBD1 (6 bases). The germline V gene encodes CDR1 SGHDT and CDR2 YYEEEE. Between the trimmed V and J ends, which lost 0 bases and 4 bases, there was a span of 11 bases. The CDR3 is 14 residues long. The CDR3 loop reads CASSLVLGAYEQYF. As DNA, the CDR3 is TGTGCCAGCAGCTTGGTATTGGGGGCGTACGAGCAGTACTTC.

The rearrangement links TRBV30 to TRBJ1-4; 10 nucleotides align to TRBD1. This CDR3 is built from 14 residues. Germline V lookup: CDR1 GTSNPN, CDR2 SVGIG (reference sequence). The V and J ends lost 2 bases and 7 bases, in that order; junction bases with no gene match: 4. Here the CDR3 DNA reads TGTGCCTGGAGTACGACAGGGGGCTCTGAAAAACTGTTTTTT. This codes for CAWSTTGGSEKLFF.

The V and J genes are TRBV7-2 and TRBJ1-1, with D uncertain. The CDR3 is 13 residues long. V was cut by 5 bases and J by 3 bases, with 10 bases left in between. In germline, CDR1 is SGHTA, CDR2 FQGNSA. The CDR3 region is CASSLQEDTEAFF. The DNA for the CDR3 is TGTGCCAGCAGCCTCCAAGAGGACACTGAAGCTTTCTTT.

This clone has a single count. This chain joins TRBV7-2 and TRBJ2-3; 7 nucleotides line up with TRBD1. The germline gives CDR1 SGHTA, CDR2 FQGNSA. The CDR3 spans 18 residues. V shed 2 bases, J shed 0 bases, and the junction held 11 bases outside the gene matches. The CDR3 region has the DNA TGTGCCAGCAGCTTAATGGGACAGCAGCCTCTAAGCACAGATACGCAGTATTTT. Encoded protein: CASSLMGQQPLSTDTQYF.

The chain uses TRBV6-1 and TRBJ1-1; D not certain. The CDR3 consists of 15 residues. The germline V gene encodes CDR1 MNHNS and CDR2 SASEGT. V shed 2 bases and J shed 4 bases, with 14 bases lying between them. The CDR3 spells CASSERDGEITEAFF. CDR3 in DNA: TGTGCCAGCAGTGAAAGGGATGGGGAGATCACTGAAGCTTTCTTT.

This chain joins TRBV4-3 and TRBJ2-5, with a tentative D call TRBD2 (5 bases). The germline V gene encodes CDR1 LGHNA and CDR2 YSLEER. V was pared by 8 bases and J by 7 bases, with 17 bases between. The CDR3 has 13 residues. The CDR3 DNA follows: TGCGCCAGCGGCCCCGAGAGGGTTGGGACCCAGTACTTC. Residues: CASGPERVGTQYF.

V and J are TRBV23-1 and TRBJ2-3, with 13 bases identical to TRBD2. TRBV23-1 is filed as an ORF, its function uncertain. The V segment lost 4 bases and the J segment 3 bases; nucleotides outside the gene matches: 13. CDR3 length: 19 amino acids. CDR3 residues: CASSPARTSGGMRTDTQYF. DNA of the CDR3: TGCGCCAGCAGTCCCGCCCGGACTAGCGGGGGTATGAGGACAGATACGCAGTATTTT.

The chain has TRBV7-6 and TRBJ2-7, with D possibly being TRBD2 (5 bases). Trimming left V 3 bases short and J 0 bases short, with 12 bases between. Looked up from germline, CDR1 is SGHVS and CDR2 is FNYEAQ. The CDR3 extends over 15 amino acids. CDR3: CASSFHPGNSYEQYF. CDR3 sequence (DNA): TGTGCCAGCAGCTTTCACCCGGGGAACTCCTACGAGCAGTACTTC.

This clone was seen a single time. This chain joins TRBV6-5 and TRBJ2-5; 8 positions match TRBD2. The better agreement between TRBJ2-7 and the DNA end casts doubt on the J call. CDR1 and CDR2 (germline): MNHEY, SVGAGI. CDR3 length: 15 residues. Here the CDR3 DNA reads TGTGCCAGCAGTTACTGGGCGGGGGGTTCGTACGAGCAGTACTTC. Protein product: CASSYWAGGSYEQYF.

V usage is TRBV28 and J usage is TRBJ2-7; a possible D gene is TRBD2 (7 bases). Germline V lookup: CDR1 MDHEN, CDR2 SYDVKM. The CDR3 extends over 12 amino acids. With 8 bases removed from V and 1 base from J, the gap between germline ends came to 9 bases. Written as DNA, the CDR3 is TGTGCCAGCGGGGGGGCATCCTACGAGCAGTACTTC. Translated, it gives CASGGASYEQYF. The full variable domain, completed using reference TRBV28 and TRBJ2-7, is DVKVTQSSRYLVKRTGEKVFLECVQDMDHENMFWYRQDPGLGLRLIYFSYDVKMKEKGDIPEGYSVSREKKERFSLILESASTNQTSMYLCASGGASYEQYFGPGTRLTVT.

The J gene is TRBJ2-7, the V gene TRBV7-9, with 9 bases aligning to TRBD2. This CDR3 region has 15 residues. The ends lost 1 base at V and 5 bases at J; junction bases unmatched: 6. The V gene's germline CDR1 is SEHNR and CDR2 FQNEAQ (reference sequence). The CDR3, as DNA: TGTGCCAGCAGCTTAGAGGGACTAGCCAGCCACGAGCAGTACTTC. Protein product: CASSLEGLASHEQYF.

This clone came up a few times. The V call is TRBV27, the J call TRBJ1-2, with 8 bases fitting TRBD1. The CDR3 is 13 residues long. Germline-derived CDR1 and CDR2 are MNHEY and SMNVEV (reference sequence). Trimming at V came to 3 bases and at J to 8 bases, leaving 5 bases not matched to a gene. The CDR3 coding sequence is TGTGCCAGCAGTTTCCGGACAGGGCAGGGCTACACCTTC. Its translation: CASSFRTGQGYTF.

For this clone: This specimen includes other DNA sequences encoding the same CDR3. CDR3 sequence (DNA): TGTGCCAGCAGCGTAGGAGGGAGCAATCAGCCCCAGCATTTT. Amino acids: CASSVGGSNQPQHF. The chain uses TRBV9 and TRBJ1-5; D not certain. V was clipped by 0 bases and J by 1 base, with 5 bases between them. The germline V gene has CDR1 SGDLS and CDR2 YYNGEE. The CDR3 consists of 14 residues.

This rearrangement joins TRBV4-1 to TRBJ1-2, with 7 positions matching TRBD1. Trimming cost V 6 bases and J 5 bases; bases outside gene matches: 18. CDR1 and CDR2 from the germline V gene are MGHRA and YSYEKL. The CDR3 spans 17 residues. This CDR3 reads CASRLRSEGGLGYGYTF. CDR3 nucleotide sequence: TGCGCCAGCAGGCTCCGATCCGAAGGGGGCCTGGGGTATGGCTACACCTTC.

The CDR3 DNA reads TGCGCCAGCAGCTACGTTATGGGCCCGGGACAGCCCCAGCATTTT. The encoded protein is CASSYVMGPGQPQHF. The J gene is TRBJ1-5, the V gene TRBV5-1; D not certain. V was trimmed by 3 bases and J by 7 bases, leaving 17 bases between them. The CDR3 extends over 15 amino acids. Germline values: CDR1 SGHRS, CDR2 YFSETQ. Variable domain in full (rest from reference TRBV5-1 and TRBJ1-5): KAGVTQTPRYLIKTRGQQVTLSCSPISGHRSVSWYQQTPGQGLQFLFEYFSETQRNKGNFPGRFSGRQFSNSRSEMNVSTLELGDSALYLCASSYVMGPGQPQHFGDGTRLSIL.

This clone was seen only a few times. The chain carries TRBV6-5 and TRBJ2-2, with a possible D match to TRBD2 (6 bases). The V and J ends lost 1 base and 0 bases respectively, with 6 bases between them. CDR1 and CDR2 from the germline V gene are MNHEY and SVGAGI. There are 15 residues in the CDR3. The CDR3 bases are TGTGCCAGCAGTTACTGGGGGGCGAACACCGGGGAGCTGTTTTTT. This sequence encodes CASSYWGANTGELFF.

The chain uses TRBV10-3 and TRBJ2-2; 9 positions match TRBD2. The CDR3 is 15 residues long. Germline values: CDR1 ENHRY, CDR2 SYGVKD. V lost 9 bases, J lost 2 bases, and 7 bases stayed unmatched. CDR3 residues: CAMALAGDNTGELFF. As DNA, the CDR3 is TGTGCCATGGCCTTAGCGGGGGACAACACCGGGGAGCTGTTTTTT.

The chain combines TRBV6-5 with TRBJ2-5; 9 bases align to TRBD2. Germline V gene data show CDR1 as MNHEY and CDR2 as SVGAGI. The CDR3 is made up of 14 amino acids. V trimming: 11 bases; J trimming: 2 bases; junction bases outside the gene matches: 9. This CDR3 is CACGGLAGQETQYF. The CDR3 bases are TGTGCCTGCGGAGGGCTAGCGGGGCAAGAGACCCAGTACTTC.

This chain connects TRBV30 to TRBJ1-2; perhaps TRBD1 as D (6 bases). V lost 3 bases and J 7 bases, leaving 18 bases between the germline ends. This CDR3 has 14 amino acids. CDR1 and CDR2 (germline): GTSNPN, SVGIG (reference sequence). CDR3 coding DNA: TGTGCCTGGAGGCTAGGACAGAGGGCGGCTGGCTACACCTTC. This codes for CAWRLGQRAAGYTF. The full variable domain, in which reference TRBV30 and TRBJ1-2 provide the parts outside the CDR3, is SQTIHQWPATLVQPVGSPLSLECTVEGTSNPNLYWYRQAAGRGLQLLFYSVGIGQISSEVPQNLSASRPQDRQFILSSKKLLLSDSGFYLCAWRLGQRAAGYTFGSGTRLTVV.

The genes are TRBV7-7 and TRBJ2-2; D perhaps matches TRBD1 (6 bases). V was cut by 5 bases and J by 5 bases, with 9 bases left in between. CDR3 length equals 13 residues. The germline CDR1 and CDR2 sequences are SSHAT and FNYEAQ (reference sequence). CDR3 sequence: CASSRTVTGELFF. CDR3 nucleotide sequence: TGTGCCAGCAGCCGGACAGTGACCGGGGAGCTGTTTTTT.

This rearrangement joins TRBV7-9 to TRBJ2-6; weak D call: TRBD2 (5 bases). CDR1 and CDR2 (germline): SEHNR, FQNEAQ (reference sequence). Trimming cost V 5 bases and J 5 bases, with 10 bases left between them. This CDR3 has 14 amino acids. The CDR3 nucleotides are TGTGCCAGCAGCCCCCGGACTTGGGCCAACGTCCTGACTTTC. Translation: CASSPRTWANVLTF.

This chain joins TRBV27 and TRBJ1-1; a possible D gene is TRBD1 (5 bases). V lost 6 bases, J lost 13 bases, and 24 bases lay in between. The germline gives CDR1 MNHEY, CDR2 SMNVEV (reference sequence). The length of the CDR3 is 14 residues. CDR3 bases: TGTGCCAGCAGCCAGGGAATCTGGGCCTCCCCGGGTTTCTTT. This encodes CASSQGIWASPGFF.

This clone has just one count. V is TRBV7-2 and J is TRBJ2-7, with 10 bases lining up with TRBD1. This CDR3 region has 14 residues. V shed 4 bases and J 2 bases; nucleotides not matched to a gene: 2. Looked up from germline, CDR1 is SGHTA and CDR2 is FQGNSA. CDR3 residues: CASSWGQGTYEQYF. The CDR3 bases are TGTGCCAGCAGCTGGGGACAGGGGACCTACGAGCAGTACTTC.

The V and J genes are TRBV19 and TRBJ1-2; tentatively, D is TRBD1 (5 bases). The V gene's germline CDR1 is LNHDA and CDR2 SQIVND (reference sequence). The V gene lost 5 bases and the J gene lost 7 bases, with 8 bases spanning the gap. The CDR3 loop spans 11 amino acids. Here the CDR3 reads CASSVGGGYTF. CDR3 nucleotides: TGTGCCAGTAGTGTCGGGGGTGGCTACACCTTC.

This clone appeared once. J is TRBJ2-7 and V is TRBV5-6; 15 nucleotides match TRBD2. The V segment lost 6 bases and the J segment 5 bases; nucleotides outside the gene matches: 6. The germline gives CDR1 SGHDT, CDR2 YYEEEE. The CDR3 consists of 15 residues. The chain's CDR3 is CASKPGLAGGDEQYF. The CDR3 DNA reads as TGTGCCAGCAAGCCGGGACTAGCGGGGGGCGACGAGCAGTACTTC.

The chain is built from TRBV4-3 and TRBJ2-3, with D perhaps matching TRBD2 (6 bases). Germline CDR1 reads LGHNA; CDR2 reads YSLEER. V was clipped by 1 base and J by 6 bases, with 14 bases between them. CDR3 length: 15 residues. CDR3 sequence reads: CASSQATGLRDTQYF. The CDR3 nucleotides read TGCGCCAGCAGCCAAGCGACGGGACTTAGGGATACGCAGTATTTT.

The chain has TRBV19 and TRBJ2-2; 10 nucleotides line up with TRBD2. CDR1 is LNHDA, CDR2 SQIVND, per germline (reference sequence). With V trimmed by 1 base and J by 1 base, 6 bases remained unmatched. The CDR3 is 18 residues long. The CDR3 here is CASSIGLLAGVNTGELFF. For the CDR3, the DNA is TGTGCCAGTAGTATAGGCCTTCTAGCGGGGGTGAACACCGGGGAGCTGTTTTTT.

The V and J genes are TRBV6-5 and TRBJ2-5; no definite D call. Germline V lookup: CDR1 MNHEY, CDR2 SVGAGI. CDR3 length: 14 amino acids. Trimming stripped 5 bases from V and 1 base from J, with 11 bases between. The CDR3 sequence: CASSPTALQETQYF. CDR3 sequence (DNA): TGTGCCAGCAGTCCAACTGCCCTCCAAGAGACCCAGTACTTC.